This T cell receptor beta chain originates from a study of graft-versus-host responses after intestinal transplantation. The overall study: Among the recipients, transplants were multivisceral, liver-intestinal, or isolated intestinal. Anti-thymocyte globulin induction was given to all recipients, followed by tacrolimus and steroids for 2 to 4 years. General study results and limits: Declines in HvG clones occurring early post-transplant were associated with peak circulating GvH clone levels. Detected in recipient marrow were GvH clones, some of which were first observed in ileum or blood.

Some clones are missing from TCRdb's copy, which holds only in-frame ones; the method was immunoSEQ multiplex PCR. The sample has some 110,000 clones, 90% to 95% seen once. Regarding this clone: Its specificity is not known.

Trimming shortened V by 1 base and J by 4 bases, and 14 bases separated the two germline ends. CDR1 is SGHAT, CDR2 FQNNGV, per germline. This CDR3 contains 16 residues. The chain has TRBV11-2 and TRBJ1-5, with D tentatively TRBD1 (6 bases). The starting material was unstimulated CD4+ T cells sorted from spleen or lymph node cells, obtained before transplant. The sequence was collected from a human donor who was the organ donor for an intestinal transplant. CDR3 DNA sequence: TGTGCCAGCAGCTTAGTCCTAGGGGGGGTGAATCAGCCCCAGCATTTT. As protein: CASSLVLGGVNQPQHF.